The present TCR beta chain was sequenced within a study of blood T cells in healthy people across ages. As regards this clonotype: A clone one base away is much larger, so this may be a read error.

Germline V gene data show CDR1 as SGHVS and CDR2 as FNYEAQ. The V gene lost 5 bases and the J gene lost 11 bases, with 18 bases spanning the gap. The CDR3 extends over 13 amino acids. For the second PCR, which ran for 7 to 11 cycles, a sample-barcoded 5' primer and a J-beta primer mix were used. TCRdb called the 5' RACE reads again in MiXCR, with one record for every CDR3 protein. The data contain some 790,000 distinct CDR3 sequences, 25% to 35% of them seen just once; the ten biggest clones take up 17%. The sequenced material came from blood. The sequence was obtained from a woman over 75 in good health. J is TRBJ2-5 and V is TRBV7-6, with D tentatively TRBD2 (6 bases). CDR3 nucleotide sequence: TGTGCCAGCAGCCCCGGGACTGACAATGAGCAGTACTTC. The encoded protein is CASSPGTDNEQYF.